What follows is one T cell receptor (beta chain) and its context. Its antigen is as yet unknown. Then a second PCR, running about 7 to 11 cycles, was carried out with a sample-barcoded 5' primer and a J-beta primer mix. With 12 random nucleotides, a template-switch adaptor tagged each individual cDNA molecule. In TCRdb, the 5' RACE reads were re-called with MiXCR into one record per CDR3 protein. This table has approximately 800,000 distinct CDR3 sequences, about 45% appearing once. The sample belongs to a study of blood T cells in healthy people across ages. Broader study findings: In the absence of known donor CMV status, changes in expanded clonotypes were possibly confounded.

This CDR3 region has 13 residues. Germline V gene data show CDR1 as SQVTM and CDR2 as ANQGSEA. V dropped 6 bases and J dropped 3; count of bases not matched to a gene: 6. Sequenced: blood. The chain recombines TRBV29-1 with TRBJ1-1; 8 bases are a match to TRBD1. The TCR sequence derives from a man older than 75 in good health. The CDR3 coding sequence is TGCAGCGTATCACAGGGGGGTGACACTGAAGCTTTCTTT. It encodes CSVSQGGDTEAFF.